The 26 T cell receptor beta chains below all came from one sample that was sequenced in a study of CD8 T cells in ankylosing spondylitis. General observations from the study: Ankylosing spondylitis blood seemed to carry a telltale TCR beta motif made of fewer than 10 highly homologous variants.

Via MiXCR, TCRdb re-called the 5' RACE reads, giving one row per CDR3 protein. The sample holds 750,000 to 850,000 distinct CDR3 sequences; around 11% are singletons and the top ten take approximately 0.5%. These receptors have no known antigen. Sequencing was carried out using blood, either unsorted or a sorted T cell fraction (not recorded which). These receptors all come from a male donor with ankylosing spondylitis.

The chain links TRBV4-3 to TRBJ2-4; the D gene is possibly TRBD2 (5 bases). Deletions cut 2 bases from V and 2 bases from J, with 10 bases between. The CDR3 covers 15 residues. Per germline, CDR1 LGHNA and CDR2 YSLEER. The CDR3 nucleotides read TGCGCCAGCAGCCAACTCGGGATGTCCAAAAACATTCAGTACTTC. Encoded protein: CASSQLGMSKNIQYF.

Many counts were recorded for this clonotype. The V gene is TRBV7-6, the J gene TRBJ2-2; a weak D match, TRBD2 (6 bases). CDR1 is SGHVS, CDR2 FNYEAQ, per germline. CDR3 length: 13 amino acids. Trimming removed 5 bases at V and 7 bases at J, with 11 bases between. CDR3 region: CASSPGGIGELFF. CDR3 nucleotides: TGTGCCAGCAGCCCCGGGGGTATCGGGGAGCTGTTTTTT.

This clonotype has a count of ten or more. The V gene is TRBV4-2, the J gene TRBJ1-3, with D hard to call. Per germline, CDR1 LGHNA and CDR2 YNFKEQ. Trimming shortened V by 3 bases and J by 0 bases, and 12 bases separated the two germline ends. The CDR3 consists of 16 residues. CDR3: CASSHRSSLSGNTIYF. The CDR3 nucleotides read TGTGCCAGCAGCCACCGAAGTAGCCTCTCTGGAAACACCATATATTTT.

V and J are TRBV6-4 and TRBJ2-3, with D tentatively TRBD1 (6 bases). The CDR3 is 15 residues long. In germline, CDR1 is MRHNA, CDR2 SNTAGT. Trimming pared 3 bases from V and 1 base from J, leaving 11 bases between. The CDR3 DNA reads TGTGCCAGCAGTGAACAGGGCCTCCGCACAGATACGCAGTATTTT. Its protein product is CASSEQGLRTDTQYF.

This clonotype was seen a handful of times. The chain combines TRBV20-1 with TRBJ2-1; D is perhaps TRBD1 or TRBD2 (5 bases each). The V end lost 3 bases, the J end lost 2 bases, and 14 bases lay between the germline ends. This CDR3 has 15 residues. Germline assignment: CDR1 DFQATT and CDR2 SNEGSKA (reference sequence). The CDR3 DNA reads as TGCAGTGCTAGTTCCGGGACCTTTGCCTACAATGAGCAGTTCTTC. This encodes CSASSGTFAYNEQFF.

This clonotype was observed a few times. The chain combines TRBV12-3 or TRBV12-4 with TRBJ2-1; D not certain. V was trimmed by 2 bases and J by 0 bases, leaving 17 bases between them. The CDR3 consists of 18 residues. The CDR3: CASSLMETRVSSYNEQFF. The DNA of the CDR3 is TGTGCCAGCAGTTTAATGGAAACAAGGGTGAGCTCCTACAATGAGCAGTTCTTC.

The genes are TRBV4-2 and TRBJ2-2; 7 positions agree with TRBD2. The J segment lost 4 bases and the V segment lost 1 base, leaving 9 bases of the junction unmatched. The germline gives CDR1 LGHNA, CDR2 YNFKEQ. The CDR3 runs to 17 residues. The CDR3 bases are TGTGCCAGCAGCCAAGCCAGCGGGGTGCGTGGCACCGGGGAGCTGTTTTTT. As protein: CASSQASGVRGTGELFF.

The rearrangement joins TRBV12-3 or TRBV12-4 to TRBJ1-5; D is undetermined. This CDR3 is built from 14 residues. Trimming cost V 7 bases and J 10 bases, with 20 bases left between them. The DNA for the CDR3 is TGTGCCAGCACTTCGGGAGGGAACCCCACCCCCCAGCATTTT. This gives the protein CASTSGGNPTPQHF.

This clonotype was detected a few times. The chain joins TRBV27 to TRBJ1-1, with 10 bases identical to TRBD1. J lost 1 base, V lost 3 bases, and 8 bases had no gene match. This CDR3 region has 17 residues. The germline V gene encodes CDR1 MNHEY and CDR2 SMNVEV (reference sequence). The CDR3 bases are TGTGCCAGCAGTTTCTCCGCATGGGACAGGGGGAACACTGAAGCTTTCTTT. Translating gives CASSFSAWDRGNTEAFF.

The chain carries TRBV7-2 and TRBJ1-3, with D perhaps matching TRBD1 (6 bases). Deletions cut 6 bases from V and 3 bases from J, with 12 bases between. The CDR3 is 14 amino acids. Germline assignment: CDR1 SGHTA and CDR2 FQGNSA. The CDR3 nucleotides are TGTGCCAGCAGTTTTAACAGGGTTGGAAACACCATATATTTT. Translating it yields CASSFNRVGNTIYF.

The chain has TRBV4-3 and TRBJ1-5, with D hard to call. Trimming left V 0 bases short and J 1 base short, with 4 bases between. The germline gives CDR1 LGHNA, CDR2 YSLEER. There are 14 residues in the CDR3. DNA for the CDR3: TGCGCCAGCAGCCAAGATAGGAGCAATCAGCCCCAGCATTTT. Amino acid sequence: CASSQDRSNQPQHF.

J is TRBJ2-5 and V is TRBV6-5; TRBD2 matches at 11 bases. CDR1 is MNHEY, CDR2 SVGAGI, per germline. The junction had 0 bases not matched to a gene; V was cut back by 2 bases and J by 7 bases. CDR3 size: 13 residues. The CDR3 nucleotides are TGTGCCAGCAGTTACCTAGCGGGAGGGACCCAGTACTTC. Residues: CASSYLAGGTQYF.

The rearrangement links TRBV11-3 to TRBJ2-2; TRBD2 matches at 7 bases. This CDR3 is 14 amino acids long. Trimming at V came to 4 bases and at J to 8 bases, leaving 7 bases not matched to a gene. Germline V gene data show CDR1 as SGHNT and CDR2 as YENEEA. The CDR3 DNA reads TGTGCCAGCAGCTGGGGGGGAACCCGAGGGGAGCTGTTTTTT. It yields the protein CASSWGGTRGELFF.

The V call is TRBV6-2 or TRBV6-3, the J call TRBJ2-7; weak D call: TRBD1 (6 bases). Germline CDR1 MNHEY, CDR2 SVGEGT. This CDR3 region has 15 residues. Trimming removed 6 bases from V and 2 bases from J, with 17 bases in between. CDR3 protein: CASRRRQEPTYEQYF. The CDR3 DNA reads TGTGCCAGCAGACGTCGACAGGAACCCACCTACGAGCAGTACTTC.

V gene TRBV5-1 combines with J gene TRBJ1-4, with D unclear. Trimming took off 2 bases at V and 7 bases at J, with 12 bases between the two ends. CDR3 length equals 14 residues. Germline assignment: CDR1 SGHRS and CDR2 YFSETQ. CDR3 nucleotide sequence: TGCGCCAGCAGCTTAGTAGAGGAAGGTGAAAAACTGTTTTTT. Residues: CASSLVEEGEKLFF.

The gene calls are TRBV20-1 and TRBJ2-1; a weak D match, TRBD2 (6 bases). The V end was cut by 3 bases, the J end by 5 bases, with 11 bases between. This CDR3 is 13 amino acids long. The germline V gene has CDR1 DFQATT and CDR2 SNEGSKA (reference sequence). CDR3 residues: CSARRGAHNEQFF. As DNA, the CDR3 is TGCAGTGCTAGGCGCGGGGCCCACAATGAGCAGTTCTTC.

This clonotype came up a few times. The genes are TRBV20-1 and TRBJ1-6, with D perhaps matching TRBD1 (6 bases). CDR1 is DFQATT and CDR2 is SNEGSKA in the germline V gene (reference sequence). V was clipped by 5 bases and J by 1 base, with 15 bases between them. This CDR3 has 16 amino acids. In DNA form, the CDR3 reads TGCAGTGCTCCAGCGACAGGTGGTTCCTATAATTCACCCCTCCACTTT. Translated: CSAPATGGSYNSPLHF.

This clonotype showed up just a few times. CDR3 sequence reads: CSARDSGSDMRQFF. Here the CDR3 DNA reads TGCAGTGCTAGGGACTCAGGGAGTGATATGAGGCAGTTCTTC. V gene TRBV20-1 combines with J gene TRBJ2-1; D tentatively fits TRBD1 or TRBD2 (5 bases each). The CDR3 extends over 14 amino acids. CDR1 and CDR2 (germline): DFQATT, SNEGSKA (reference sequence). V lost 3 bases to trimming and J lost 12 bases, with 21 bases between them.

The chain has TRBV15 and TRBJ2-7; 9 bases match TRBD1. V was clipped by 2 bases and J by 5 bases; unmatched bases: 10. The V gene's germline CDR1 is LNHNV and CDR2 YYDKDF (reference sequence). CDR3 length equals 16 residues. The CDR3 region is CATSRSLQGAGDEQYF. For the CDR3, the DNA is TGTGCCACCAGCAGATCTTTACAGGGGGCGGGAGACGAGCAGTACTTC. The variable domain in full, with the rest retrieved from reference TRBV15 and TRBJ2-7, is DAMVIQNPRYQVTQFGKPVTLSCSQTLNHNVMYWYQQKSSQAPKLLFHYYDKDFNNEADTPDNFQSRRPNTSFCFLDIRSPGLGDTAMYLCATSRSLQGAGDEQYFGPGTRLTVT.

V is TRBV5-5 and J is TRBJ2-3, with 9 bases that match TRBD1. Trimming removed 5 bases from V and 3 bases from J; junction bases left unmatched: 10. This CDR3 has 16 residues. Germline lookup yields CDR1 SGHKS and CDR2 YYEKEE (reference sequence). The CDR3: CASRNRGQVRTDTQYF. CDR3 in DNA: TGTGCCAGCAGAAACAGGGGGCAAGTAAGGACAGATACGCAGTATTTT.

This sequence joins TRBV5-1 and TRBJ2-2; 8 bases map to TRBD2. Germline CDR1 SGHRS, CDR2 YFSETQ. V shed 2 bases and J 2 bases; nucleotides not matched to a gene: 8. The CDR3 contains 17 residues. CDR3 bases: TGCGCCAGCAGCTTTAGGTCGGGAGGGCCCAACACCGGGGAGCTGTTTTTT. It encodes CASSFRSGGPNTGELFF.

This clonotype showed up just a few times. V gene TRBV7-3 combines with J gene TRBJ2-1; 10 bases map to TRBD2. J lost 4 bases, V lost 5 bases, and 5 bases had no gene match. Germline assignment: CDR1 SGHTA and CDR2 FQGTGA. The CDR3 runs to 15 residues. The CDR3 reads CASSPQAGGYNEQFF. The CDR3 DNA reads TGTGCCAGCAGCCCTCAAGCGGGGGGGTACAATGAGCAGTTCTTC.

The sample holds many counts of this clonotype. The J gene is TRBJ2-3, the V gene TRBV12-3 or TRBV12-4; D unclear. V was pared by 1 base and J by 2 bases, with 10 bases between. The CDR3 covers 15 residues. In nucleotides, the CDR3 is TGTGCCAGCAGTTTAGGGGGTCGGACCACAGATACGCAGTATTTT. It is translated as CASSLGGRTTDTQYF.

This clonotype was counted ten times or more. The chain joins TRBV10-3 to TRBJ2-7; 8 bases are shared with TRBD1. The length of the CDR3 is 12 residues. V lost 5 bases and J lost 6; bases outside the gene matches: 3. CDR1 ENHRY and CDR2 SYGVKD come from the germline V gene. The CDR3 bases are TGTGCCATCAGTCAGACAGGGGTCGAGCAGTACTTC. Its translation: CAISQTGVEQYF.

This clonotype has only a few counts. The CDR3: CASSLSGQGMKTQYF. The CDR3 DNA is TGTGCCAGCAGCTTATCCGGACAGGGGATGAAGACCCAGTACTTC. The chain has TRBV7-3 and TRBJ2-5, with TRBD1 matching over 9 bases. The junction had 7 bases not matched to a gene; V was cut back by 2 bases and J by 6 bases. The CDR3 sequence is 15 residues long. Germline CDR1 and CDR2: SGHTA and FQGTGA. Variable domain in full (rest from reference TRBV7-3 and TRBJ2-5): GAGVSQTPSNKVTEKGKYVELRCDPISGHTALYWYRQSLGQGPEFLIYFQGTGAADDSGLPNDRFFAVRPEGSVSTLKIQRTERGDSAVYLCASSLSGQGMKTQYFGPGTRLLVL.

This clonotype was counted between two and nine times. The V gene is TRBV20-1, the J gene TRBJ1-5; tentative D call: TRBD1 (6 bases). The CDR3 extends over 12 amino acids. CDR1 is DFQATT and CDR2 is SNEGSKA in the germline V gene (reference sequence). V was trimmed by 7 bases and J by 6 bases, leaving 13 bases between them. The CDR3: CSGTQGGQPQHF. The CDR3 DNA reads as TGCAGTGGTACACAGGGAGGTCAGCCCCAGCATTTT.